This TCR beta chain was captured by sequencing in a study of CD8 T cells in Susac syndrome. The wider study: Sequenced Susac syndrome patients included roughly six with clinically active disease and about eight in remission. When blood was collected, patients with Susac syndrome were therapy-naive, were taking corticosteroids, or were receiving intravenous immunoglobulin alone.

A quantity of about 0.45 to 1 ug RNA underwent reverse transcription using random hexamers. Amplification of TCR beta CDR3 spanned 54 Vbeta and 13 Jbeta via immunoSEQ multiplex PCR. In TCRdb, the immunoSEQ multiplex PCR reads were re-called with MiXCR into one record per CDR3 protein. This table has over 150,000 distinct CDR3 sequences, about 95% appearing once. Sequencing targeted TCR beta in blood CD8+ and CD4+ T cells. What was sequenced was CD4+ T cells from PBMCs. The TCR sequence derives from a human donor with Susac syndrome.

The CDR3 DNA is TGTGCCTGGCAGGCCCCCGGGACTAGAGCCGGGGAGCTGTTTTTT. Amino acids: CAWQAPGTRAGELFF. This sequence joins TRBV30 and TRBJ2-2, with 8 bases matching TRBD2. CDR1 GTSNPN and CDR2 SVGIG come from the germline V gene (reference sequence). The CDR3 runs 15 residues. V was clipped by 5 bases and J by 6 bases; unmatched bases: 11.